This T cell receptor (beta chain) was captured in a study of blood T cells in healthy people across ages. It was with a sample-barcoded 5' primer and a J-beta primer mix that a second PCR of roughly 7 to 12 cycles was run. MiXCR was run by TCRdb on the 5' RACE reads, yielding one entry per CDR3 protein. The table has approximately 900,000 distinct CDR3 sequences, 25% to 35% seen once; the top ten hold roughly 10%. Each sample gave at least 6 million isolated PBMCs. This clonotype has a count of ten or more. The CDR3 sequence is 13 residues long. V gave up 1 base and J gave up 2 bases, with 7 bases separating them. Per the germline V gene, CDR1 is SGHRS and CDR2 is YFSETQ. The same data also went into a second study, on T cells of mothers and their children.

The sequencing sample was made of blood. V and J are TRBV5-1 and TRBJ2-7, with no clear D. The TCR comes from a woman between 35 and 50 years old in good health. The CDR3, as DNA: TGCGCCAGCAGCTTGTGGGTCGCCTACGAGCAGTACTTC. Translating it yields CASSLWVAYEQYF. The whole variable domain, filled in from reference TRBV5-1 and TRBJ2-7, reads KAGVTQTPRYLIKTRGQQVTLSCSPISGHRSVSWYQQTPGQGLQFLFEYFSETQRNKGNFPGRFSGRQFSNSRSEMNVSTLELGDSALYLCASSLWVAYEQYFGPGTRLTVT.